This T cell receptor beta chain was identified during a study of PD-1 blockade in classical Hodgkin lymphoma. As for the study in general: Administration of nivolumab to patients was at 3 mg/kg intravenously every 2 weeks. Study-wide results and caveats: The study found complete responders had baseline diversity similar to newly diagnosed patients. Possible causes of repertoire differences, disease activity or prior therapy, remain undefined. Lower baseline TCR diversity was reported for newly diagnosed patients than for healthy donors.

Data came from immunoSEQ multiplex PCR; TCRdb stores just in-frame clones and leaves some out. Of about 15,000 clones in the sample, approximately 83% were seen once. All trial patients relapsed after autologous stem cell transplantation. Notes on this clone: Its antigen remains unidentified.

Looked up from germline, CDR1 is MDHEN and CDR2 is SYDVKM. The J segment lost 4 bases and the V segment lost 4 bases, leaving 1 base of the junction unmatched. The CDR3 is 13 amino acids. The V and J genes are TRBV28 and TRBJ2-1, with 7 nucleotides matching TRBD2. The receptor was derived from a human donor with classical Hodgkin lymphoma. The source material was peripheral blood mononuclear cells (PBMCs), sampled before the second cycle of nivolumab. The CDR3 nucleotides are TGTGCCAGCAGTTCAGCGGGATACAATGAGCAGTTCTTC. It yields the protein CASSSAGYNEQFF.